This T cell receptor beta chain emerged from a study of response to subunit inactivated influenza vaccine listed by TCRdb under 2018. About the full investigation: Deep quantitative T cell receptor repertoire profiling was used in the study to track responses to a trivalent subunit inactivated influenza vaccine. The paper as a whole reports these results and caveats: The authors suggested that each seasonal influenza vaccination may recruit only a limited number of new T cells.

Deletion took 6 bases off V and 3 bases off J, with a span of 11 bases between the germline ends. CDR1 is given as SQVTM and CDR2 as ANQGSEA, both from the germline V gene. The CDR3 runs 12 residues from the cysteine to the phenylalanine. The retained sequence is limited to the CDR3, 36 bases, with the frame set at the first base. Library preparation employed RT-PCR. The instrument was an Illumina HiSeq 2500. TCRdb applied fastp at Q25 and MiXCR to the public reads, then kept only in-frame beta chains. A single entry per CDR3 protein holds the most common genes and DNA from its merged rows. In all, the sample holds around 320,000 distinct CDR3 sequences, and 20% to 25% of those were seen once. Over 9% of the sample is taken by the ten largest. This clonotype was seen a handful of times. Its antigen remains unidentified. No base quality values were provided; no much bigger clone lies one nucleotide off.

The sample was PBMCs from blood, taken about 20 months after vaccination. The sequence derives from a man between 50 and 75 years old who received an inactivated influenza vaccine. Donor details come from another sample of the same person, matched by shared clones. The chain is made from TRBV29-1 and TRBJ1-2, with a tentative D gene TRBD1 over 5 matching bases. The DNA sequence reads TGCAGCGTAGGGGCGGGGGACTATGGCTACACCTTC. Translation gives CSVGAGDYGYTF.